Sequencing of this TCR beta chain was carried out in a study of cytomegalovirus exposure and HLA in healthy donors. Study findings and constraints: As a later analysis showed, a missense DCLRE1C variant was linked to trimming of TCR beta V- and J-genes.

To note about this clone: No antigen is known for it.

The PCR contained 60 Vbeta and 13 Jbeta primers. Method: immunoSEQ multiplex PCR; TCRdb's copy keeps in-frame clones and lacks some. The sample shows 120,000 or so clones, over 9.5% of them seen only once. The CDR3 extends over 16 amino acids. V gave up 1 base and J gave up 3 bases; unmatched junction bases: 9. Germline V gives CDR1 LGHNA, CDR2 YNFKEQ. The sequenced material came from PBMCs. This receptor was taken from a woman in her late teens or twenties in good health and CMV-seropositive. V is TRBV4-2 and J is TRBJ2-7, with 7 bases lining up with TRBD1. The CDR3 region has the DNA TGTGCCAGCAGCCAAGGTCTCGGGACAGATAACTACGAGCAGTACTTC. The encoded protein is CASSQGLGTDNYEQYF.